This paragraph reports one T cell receptor beta chain. Isolated RNA was reverse transcribed into cDNA used as the sequencing template. The method was immunoSEQ multiplex PCR; TCRdb's version includes in-frame clones alone and lacks a portion of them. This table has 120,000 to 150,000 clones, around 87% appearing once. The CDR3 has 11 amino acids. Germline CDR1 LNHDA, CDR2 SQIVND (reference sequence). V lost 9 bases to trimming and J lost 6 bases, with 8 bases between them. The source of the sample is a study of CD8+ T cells in alopecia areata. The V call is TRBV19, the J call TRBJ2-2; D may correspond to TRBD1 or TRBD2 (5 bases each). This clonotype was sampled from a human donor with alopecia areata. Sequencing used CD8+ T cells sorted from blood, obtained at week 0. The CDR3: CARGTAGELFF. The CDR3 nucleotides read TGTGCCAGGGGGACGGCCGGGGAGCTGTTTTTT.